This T cell receptor beta chain was recorded in a study of blood T cell repertoires in COVID-19. As for the study in general: Both acute and convalescent COVID-19 samples were obtained from the United States, Italy and Spain.

Sequencing was performed with immunoSEQ multiplex PCR; in TCRdb, only in-frame clones are kept and a portion is missing. The sample includes 100,000 or so clones, over 75% of them seen just once. V lost 6 bases, J lost 3 bases, and 7 bases stayed unmatched. Germline V CDR1 and CDR2: MNHEY, SVGAGI. The CDR3 covers 15 residues. The clonotype was recovered from a man aged 25-40 years in a cohort sampled during active COVID-19. V usage is TRBV6-5 and J usage is TRBJ2-1, with 8 nucleotides matching TRBD1. The specimen was peripheral blood. The CDR3 loop reads CASSRGQGRYNEQFF. The CDR3 bases are TGTGCCAGCAGCCGCGGACAGGGACGCTACAATGAGCAGTTCTTC.